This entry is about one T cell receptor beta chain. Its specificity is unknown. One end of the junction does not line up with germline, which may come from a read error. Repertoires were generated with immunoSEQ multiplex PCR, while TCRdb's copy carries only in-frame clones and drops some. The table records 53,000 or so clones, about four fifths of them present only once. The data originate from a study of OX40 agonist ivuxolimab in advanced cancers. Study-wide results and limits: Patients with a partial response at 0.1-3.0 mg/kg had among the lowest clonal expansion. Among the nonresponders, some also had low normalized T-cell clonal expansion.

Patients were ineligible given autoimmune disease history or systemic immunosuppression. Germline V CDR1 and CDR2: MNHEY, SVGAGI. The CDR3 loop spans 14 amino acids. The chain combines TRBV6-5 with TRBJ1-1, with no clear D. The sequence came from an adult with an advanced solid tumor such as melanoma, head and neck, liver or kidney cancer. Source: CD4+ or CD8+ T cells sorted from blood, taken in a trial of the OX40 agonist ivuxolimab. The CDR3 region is CASMVRHMNAEAFF. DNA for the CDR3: TGTGCCAGCATGGTCCGTCACATGAACGCTGAAGCTTTCTTT.